What follows are 13 T cell receptor beta chains derived from one specimen sequenced in a study of cytomegalovirus exposure and HLA in healthy donors. It was with 60 Vbeta and 13 Jbeta primers that the PCR ran. TCRdb's copy holds only in-frame clones and misses some; the assay was immunoSEQ multiplex PCR. The sample totals about 130,000 clones; its top ten clones hold less than 3.5%. The specimen sequenced was PBMCs. These receptors all stem from a man aged 30-40 years in good health and CMV-seronegative.

V is TRBV18 and J is TRBJ2-3, with 16 bases aligning to TRBD2. The length of the CDR3 is 17 residues. Germline CDR1 KGHSH, CDR2 LQKENI. V shed 5 bases and J 5 bases; nucleotides not matched to a gene: 7. The DNA of the CDR3 is TGTGCCAGCTCATCTCCGGGACTAGCGGGAGGGCTAGATACGCAGTATTTT. As protein: CASSSPGLAGGLDTQYF.

The CDR3 coding sequence is TGTGCCAGCACTATGCGTAAGCGGGAGAGGGATGAGCAGTTCTTC. Amino acids: CASTMRKRERDEQFF. The chain is built from TRBV27 and TRBJ2-1; 8 bases fit TRBD2. The CDR3 has 15 amino acids. The ends lost 7 bases at V and 8 bases at J; junction bases unmatched: 13. Germline-derived CDR1 and CDR2 are MNHEY and SMNVEV (reference sequence).

The V and J genes are TRBV29-1 and TRBJ2-5; 7 bases match TRBD1. The CDR3 runs to 12 residues. The trim removed 6 bases at V and 6 bases at J, leaving 7 bases unmatched. Germline-derived CDR1 and CDR2 are SQVTM and ANQGSEA. The CDR3 is CSVDRQGKTQYF. In DNA, the CDR3 is TGCAGCGTAGACAGACAGGGAAAGACCCAGTACTTC.

The J gene is TRBJ2-1, the V gene TRBV13; 12 positions match TRBD2. V lost 5 bases to trimming and J lost 7 bases; unmatched junction nucleotides: 15. Germline V gives CDR1 PRHDT, CDR2 FYEKMQ (reference sequence). The CDR3 extends over 18 amino acids. In nucleotides, the CDR3 is TGTGCCAGCAGCCGGAGGACTAGCGGGATCCCCCGGGTGAATGAGCAGTTCTTC. It translates to CASSRRTSGIPRVNEQFF.

The chain has TRBV29-1 and TRBJ2-1; D may be TRBD1 (6 bases). The CDR3 sequence is 13 residues long. CDR1 is SQVTM and CDR2 is ANQGSEA in the germline V gene. V dropped 2 bases and J dropped 5 bases, with 10 bases sitting between them. The CDR3 loop reads CSVEKWTDNEQFF. The CDR3 DNA follows: TGCAGCGTTGAAAAATGGACAGACAATGAGCAGTTCTTC.

The chain couples TRBV7-8 to TRBJ2-7; a possible D gene is TRBD1 (6 bases). The V end was cut by 5 bases, the J end by 0 bases, with 17 bases between. Germline-derived CDR1 and CDR2 are SGHVS and FQNEAQ. The length of the CDR3 is 16 residues. The CDR3 protein is CASSESWRGGSYEQYF. The CDR3 region has the DNA TGTGCCAGCAGCGAGTCGTGGAGAGGGGGCTCCTACGAGCAGTACTTC.

V gene TRBV4-1 combines with J gene TRBJ2-1, with 9 bases that match TRBD1. Germline V CDR1 and CDR2: MGHRA, YSYEKL. The CDR3 loop spans 15 amino acids. The V and J ends lost 1 base and 3 bases, in that order; junction bases with no gene match: 1. CDR3 sequence: CASSQGQGDYNEQFF. The CDR3 region has the DNA TGCGCCAGCAGCCAAGGACAGGGGGACTACAATGAGCAGTTCTTC.

The V gene is TRBV19, the J gene TRBJ2-3; tentatively, D is TRBD1 (7 bases). The CDR3 covers 17 residues. The ends were cut back, 6 bases at V and 0 bases at J, with 19 bases in the middle. Per the germline V gene, CDR1 is LNHDA and CDR2 is SQIVND (reference sequence). The CDR3 bases are TGTGCCAGTAGCCGGGGGACAGTCGTATTTAGCACAGATACGCAGTATTTT. Protein sequence: CASSRGTVVFSTDTQYF.

J is TRBJ1-2 and V is TRBV6-6, with 7 nucleotides matching TRBD1. The CDR3 spans 14 residues. The trim removed 7 bases at V and 2 bases at J, leaving 7 bases unmatched. Germline values: CDR1 MNHNY, CDR2 SVGAGI (reference sequence). The CDR3 sequence is CASTQTGLNYGYTF. DNA for the CDR3: TGTGCCAGCACCCAGACAGGGCTCAACTATGGCTACACCTTC.

The chain recombines TRBV5-4 with TRBJ2-1; possibly TRBD2 for D (5 bases). The V gene's germline CDR1 is SGHNT and CDR2 YYREEE (reference sequence). Trimming took off 2 bases at V and 6 bases at J, with 15 bases between the two ends. The length of the CDR3 is 15 residues. This chain's CDR3 is CASSLGRVVGNEQFF. The CDR3 DNA reads as TGTGCCAGCAGCTTAGGGCGGGTTGTGGGCAATGAGCAGTTCTTC.

The V gene is TRBV30, the J gene TRBJ2-2; the match to TRBD2 covers 8 bases. Germline assignment: CDR1 GTSNPN and CDR2 SVGIG (reference sequence). The trim removed 1 base at V and 0 bases at J, leaving 4 bases unmatched. The CDR3 consists of 16 residues. The CDR3 spells CAWSAPTSANTGELFF. The CDR3 DNA is TGTGCCTGGAGTGCCCCGACTAGCGCGAACACCGGGGAGCTGTTTTTT.

This rearrangement joins TRBV7-3 to TRBJ2-3, with TRBD1 as a possible D gene (6 bases). The CDR3 consists of 17 residues. Trimming left V 5 bases short and J 1 base short, with 19 bases between. Germline loops: CDR1 SGHTA, CDR2 FQGTGA. The CDR3 sequence is CASSVDFRPGGTDTQYF. The CDR3 nucleotides are TGTGCCAGCAGCGTAGACTTCCGGCCAGGGGGCACAGATACGCAGTATTTT.

The chain couples TRBV4-3 to TRBJ2-5; no reliable D call. Germline V gene sequence: CDR1 LGHNA, CDR2 YSLEER. The CDR3 length is 13 residues. Trimming stripped 4 bases from V and 5 bases from J, with 11 bases between. The CDR3 spells CASSPVTWETQYF. The CDR3 DNA reads as TGCGCCAGCAGCCCAGTGACTTGGGAGACCCAGTACTTC.